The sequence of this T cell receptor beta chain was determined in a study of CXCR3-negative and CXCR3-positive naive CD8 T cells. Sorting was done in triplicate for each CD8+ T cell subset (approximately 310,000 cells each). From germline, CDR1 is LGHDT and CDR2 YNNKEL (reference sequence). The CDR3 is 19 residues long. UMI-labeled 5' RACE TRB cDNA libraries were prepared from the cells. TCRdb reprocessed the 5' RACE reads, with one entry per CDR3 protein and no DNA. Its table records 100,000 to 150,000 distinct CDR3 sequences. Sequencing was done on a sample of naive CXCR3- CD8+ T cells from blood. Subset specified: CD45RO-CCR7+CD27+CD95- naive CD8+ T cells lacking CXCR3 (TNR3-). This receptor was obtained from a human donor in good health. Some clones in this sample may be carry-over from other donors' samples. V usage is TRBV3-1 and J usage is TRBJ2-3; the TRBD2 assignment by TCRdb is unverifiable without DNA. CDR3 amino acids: CASSPRGSGRKDSTDTQYF.